This T cell receptor beta chain derives from a study of patients and donors after allogeneic stem cell transplantation (TCRdb year 2020). The protocol used for the library was RT-PCR. Instrument used: NextSeq 550. TCRdb passed the public sequencing reads through fastp at Q25 and MiXCR, retaining productive beta sequences. Rows merge per CDR3 protein into single entries with the most common DNA and genes. In all, the sample holds hundreds of thousands of distinct CDR3 sequences, and 35% to 45% of those were seen once. The ten largest clones add up to around a tenth of the sample. From the cysteine through the phenylalanine, the CDR3 covers 15 amino acids. Only the CDR3 DNA is retained, 45 bases long and in frame from the first base. CDR1 and CDR2, looked up from the germline V gene, are SGHAT and FQNNGV. V is shortened by 4 bases, J by 6 bases, and the region joining them spans 16 bases. This clonotype was seen a handful of times. It has no known antigen specificity. The input lacks base qualities; no much larger clone sits a single base away.

The sample taken for sequencing was blood, either unsorted or a sorted T cell fraction (not recorded which). The source of this sequence is a human donor who was either an allogeneic HSCT recipient or a stem cell or donor lymphocyte infusion donor (not recorded which). It is not recorded whose cells these are; they may come from a transplant donor. This chain joins TRBV11-2 to TRBJ1-5; no D gene is confidently identified. The DNA sequence is as follows: TGTGCCAGCAGCTCAGATCGGACCCTCGGTCAGCCCCAGCATTTT. It encodes CASSSDRTLGQPQHF. When the CDR3 is completed using the reference TRBV11-2 and TRBJ1-5 genes on either side, the full variable domain is EAGVAQSPRYKIIEKRQSVAFWCNPISGHATLYWYQQILGQGPKLLIQFQNNGVVDDSQLPKDRFSAERLKGVDSTLKIQPAKLEDSAVYLCASSSDRTLGQPQHFGDGTRLSIL.